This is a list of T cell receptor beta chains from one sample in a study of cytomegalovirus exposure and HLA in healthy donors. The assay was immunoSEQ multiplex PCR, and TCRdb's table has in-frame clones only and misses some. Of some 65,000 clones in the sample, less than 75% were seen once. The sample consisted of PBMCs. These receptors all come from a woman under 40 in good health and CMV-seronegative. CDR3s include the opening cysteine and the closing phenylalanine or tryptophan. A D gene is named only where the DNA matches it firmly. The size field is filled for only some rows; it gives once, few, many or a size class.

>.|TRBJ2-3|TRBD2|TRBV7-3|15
CASSLGLAGAVTQYF
TGTGCCAGCAGCTTAGGTCTAGCGGGGGCGGTTACGCAGTATTTT
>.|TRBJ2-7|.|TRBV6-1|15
CASSARSGHFYEQYF
TGTGCCAGCAGTGCCCGCTCGGGACATTTCTACGAGCAGTACTTC
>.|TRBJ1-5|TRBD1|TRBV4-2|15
CASSLGTGQNQPQHF
TGTGCCAGCAGCCTGGGGACAGGGCAAAATCAGCCCCAGCATTTT
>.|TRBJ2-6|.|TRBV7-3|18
CASSTTGLPMSGANVLTF
TGTGCCAGCAGCACTACAGGTTTACCGATGTCTGGGGCCAACGTCCTGACTTTC
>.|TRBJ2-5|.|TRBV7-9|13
CASSLTTQETQYF
TGTGCCAGCAGCTTGACTACCCAAGAGACCCAGTACTTC
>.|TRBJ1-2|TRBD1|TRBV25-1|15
CASSETGTGQNGYTF
TGTGCCAGCAGTGAGACCGGGACAGGACAAAATGGCTACACCTTC
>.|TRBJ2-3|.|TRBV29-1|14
CSVGKRLGADTQYF
TGCAGCGTTGGGAAGCGACTAGGTGCAGATACGCAGTATTTT
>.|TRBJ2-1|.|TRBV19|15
CASSISLSPGDEQFF
TGTGCCAGTAGTATAAGTCTATCCCCGGGGGATGAGCAGTTCTTC
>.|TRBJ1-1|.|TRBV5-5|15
CASSWRLVGNTEAFF
TGTGCCAGCAGCTGGCGACTCGTAGGAAACACTGAAGCTTTCTTT
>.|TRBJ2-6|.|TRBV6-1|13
CASSVYGANVLTF
TGTGCCAGCAGTGTTTATGGGGCCAACGTCCTGACTTTC
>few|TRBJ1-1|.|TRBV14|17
CASSHPSDIFLDTEAFF
TGTGCCAGCAGCCACCCCTCCGACATCTTCTTGGACACTGAAGCTTTCTTT
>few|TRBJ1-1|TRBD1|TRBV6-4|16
CASSEGVGGVGSEAFF
TGTGCCAGCAGTGAGGGGGTAGGGGGCGTTGGATCTGAAGCTTTCTTT
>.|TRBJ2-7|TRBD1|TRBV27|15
CASSKGQGASYEQYF
TGTGCCAGCAGTAAAGGTCAGGGGGCGTCCTACGAGCAGTACTTC
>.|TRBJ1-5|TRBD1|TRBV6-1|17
CASSGKDRVFMNQPQHF
TGTGCCAGCAGTGGCAAGGACAGGGTTTTTATGAATCAGCCCCAGCATTTT
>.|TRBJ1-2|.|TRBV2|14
CASSEAWGLYGYTF
TGTGCCAGCAGTGAAGCGTGGGGACTCTATGGCTACACCTTC